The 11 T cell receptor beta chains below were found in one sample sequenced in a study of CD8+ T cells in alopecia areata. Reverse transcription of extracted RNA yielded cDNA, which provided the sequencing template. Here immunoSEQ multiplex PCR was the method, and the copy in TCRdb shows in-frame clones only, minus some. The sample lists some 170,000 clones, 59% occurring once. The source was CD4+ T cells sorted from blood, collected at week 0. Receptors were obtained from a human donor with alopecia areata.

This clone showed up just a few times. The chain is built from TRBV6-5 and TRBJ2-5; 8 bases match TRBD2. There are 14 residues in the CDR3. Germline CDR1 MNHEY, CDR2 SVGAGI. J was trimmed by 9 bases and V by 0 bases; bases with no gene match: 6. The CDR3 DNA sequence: TGTGCCAGCAGTTACTCTGGGACTAGGACCGCCCAGTACTTC. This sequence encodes CASSYSGTRTAQYF.

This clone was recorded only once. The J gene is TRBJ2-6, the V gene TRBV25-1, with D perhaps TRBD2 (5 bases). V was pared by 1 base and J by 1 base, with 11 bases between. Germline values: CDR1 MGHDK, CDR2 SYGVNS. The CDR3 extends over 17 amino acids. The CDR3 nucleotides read TGTGCCAGCAGTGAATCTTTTACGGGATCTGGGGCCAACGTCCTGACTTTC. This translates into CASSESFTGSGANVLTF.

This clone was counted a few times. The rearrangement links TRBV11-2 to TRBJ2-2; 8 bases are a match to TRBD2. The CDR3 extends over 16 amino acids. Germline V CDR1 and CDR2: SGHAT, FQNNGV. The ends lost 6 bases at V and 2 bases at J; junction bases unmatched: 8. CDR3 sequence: CASRTERGRNTGELFF. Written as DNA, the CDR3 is TGTGCCAGCAGAACCGAGCGGGGGCGAAACACCGGGGAGCTGTTTTTT. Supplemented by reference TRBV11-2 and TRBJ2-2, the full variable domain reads EAGVAQSPRYKIIEKRQSVAFWCNPISGHATLYWYQQILGQGPKLLIQFQNNGVVDDSQLPKDRFSAERLKGVDSTLKIQPAKLEDSAVYLCASRTERGRNTGELFFGEGSRLTVL.

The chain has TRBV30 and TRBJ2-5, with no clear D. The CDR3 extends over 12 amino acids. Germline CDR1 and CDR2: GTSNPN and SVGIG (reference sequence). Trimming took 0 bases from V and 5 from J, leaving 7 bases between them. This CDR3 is CAWSVGPETQYF. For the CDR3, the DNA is TGTGCCTGGAGTGTAGGGCCGGAGACCCAGTACTTC.

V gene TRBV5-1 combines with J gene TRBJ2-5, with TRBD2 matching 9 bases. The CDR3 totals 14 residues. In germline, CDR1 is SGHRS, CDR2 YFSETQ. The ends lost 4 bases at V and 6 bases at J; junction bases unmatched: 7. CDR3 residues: CASSPAGGPQTQYF. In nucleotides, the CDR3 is TGCGCCAGCAGCCCGGCGGGGGGGCCCCAGACCCAGTACTTC.

DNA of the CDR3: TGTGCCATCAGTGAGTCGACCAGAACTGAAGCTTTCTTT. It specifies CAISESTRTEAFF. The V call is TRBV10-3, the J call TRBJ1-1; D unresolved. V was pared by 0 bases and J by 5 bases, with 7 bases between. The germline gives CDR1 ENHRY, CDR2 SYGVKD. The CDR3 has 13 amino acids.

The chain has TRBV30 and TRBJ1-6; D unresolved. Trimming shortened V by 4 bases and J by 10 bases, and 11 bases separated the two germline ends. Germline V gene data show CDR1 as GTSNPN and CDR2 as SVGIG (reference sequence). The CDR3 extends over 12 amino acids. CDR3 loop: CAWNSPSSPLHF. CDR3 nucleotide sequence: TGTGCCTGGAATTCCCCCTCCTCACCCCTCCACTTT.

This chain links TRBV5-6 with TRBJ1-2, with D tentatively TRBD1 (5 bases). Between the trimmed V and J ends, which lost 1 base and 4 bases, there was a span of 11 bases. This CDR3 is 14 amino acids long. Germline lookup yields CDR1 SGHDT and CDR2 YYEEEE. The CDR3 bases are TGTGCCAGCAGCTTGTTCAGGGTGGCCTATGGCTACACCTTC. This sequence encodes CASSLFRVAYGYTF.

CDR3 residues: CASSPRRYQETQYF. Here the CDR3 DNA reads TGCGCCAGCAGCCCGCGCCGGTACCAAGAGACCCAGTACTTC. The chain is built from TRBV5-1 and TRBJ2-5; no reliable D call. Germline lookup yields CDR1 SGHRS and CDR2 YFSETQ. Trimming stripped 4 bases from V and 0 bases from J, with 10 bases between. The CDR3 spans 14 residues.

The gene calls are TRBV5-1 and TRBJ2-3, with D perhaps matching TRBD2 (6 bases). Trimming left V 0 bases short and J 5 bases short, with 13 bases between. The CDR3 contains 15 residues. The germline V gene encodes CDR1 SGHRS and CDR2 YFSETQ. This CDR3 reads CASSLETNSGDTQYF. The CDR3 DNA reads TGCGCCAGCAGCTTGGAGACTAATAGCGGAGATACGCAGTATTTT.

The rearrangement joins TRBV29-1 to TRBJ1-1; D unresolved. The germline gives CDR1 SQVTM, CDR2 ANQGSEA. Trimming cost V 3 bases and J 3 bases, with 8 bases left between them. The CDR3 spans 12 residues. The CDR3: CSVERSDTEAFF. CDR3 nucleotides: TGCAGCGTTGAGAGGAGTGACACTGAAGCTTTCTTT.